The clone carrying this T cell receptor (beta chain) was seen a handful of times. Its matching antigen is unknown. The data belong to a study of T cell repertoires in cytomegalovirus infection. Study details: Indicated by public TCR beta signatures were CMV infection and matching HLA type.

Study results and caveats: People with CMV and the relevant HLA were identified by cumulative public TCR beta family frequency. Within the response measured ex vivo, HLA-C-restricted CMV-specific TCR beta clonotypes were dominant.

Germline lookup yields CDR1 MNHEY and CDR2 SVGAGI. The CDR3 contains 19 residues. Trimming removed 0 bases from V and 1 base from J, with 18 bases in between. TCRdb re-derived calls from the reads in MiXCR, one entry per CDR3 protein. The table shows around 900,000 distinct CDR3 sequences, with under 40% occurring only once. V is TRBV6-5 and J is TRBJ2-2; tentatively, D is TRBD1 (5 bases). The source is a human donor in good health (CMV status not recorded). Some clones in this sample may be carry-over from other donors' samples. Sequencing was performed on cultured CD8+ T cells from PBMCs, taken from culture after CMV antigen stimulation. The CDR3 spells CASSYSKYRQTLNTGELFF. The CDR3 DNA sequence: TGTGCCAGCAGTTACTCGAAGTACAGGCAGACCCTGAACACCGGGGAGCTGTTTTTT.